A single sample gave rise to the 29 T cell receptor beta chains below, sequenced in a study of shared clonotypes between healthy human individuals. Clones were read by immunoSEQ multiplex PCR, and TCRdb kept only the in-frame ones, dropping some. The table lists approximately 2,000,000 clones, around 90% of them singletons. Sequencing was carried out using naive CD4+ T cells from PBMCs. This sample's subset: CD45RA+ positively selected. All receptors come from a man in his late teens or twenties in good health. Some clones in this sample may be carry-over from other donors' samples.

The table lists this clone with a count of one. The chain couples TRBV7-2 to TRBJ2-7, with 9 bases aligning to TRBD2. Germline V gene lookup returns CDR1 SGHTA and CDR2 FQGNSA. With V trimmed by 2 bases and J by 3 bases, 2 bases remained unmatched. The CDR3 runs to 14 residues. The CDR3 here is CASSLRLADYEQYF. The CDR3 DNA sequence: TGTGCCAGCAGCTTAAGACTAGCGGACTACGAGCAGTACTTC.

The chain links TRBV9 to TRBJ2-5; D is undetermined. Per the germline V gene, CDR1 is SGDLS and CDR2 is YYNGEE. With 3 bases removed from V and 5 bases from J, the gap between germline ends came to 14 bases. This CDR3 is built from 14 residues. In nucleotides, the CDR3 is TGTGCCAGCAGCGCCACTGGCGCGCGGGAGACCCAGTACTTC. It codes for CASSATGARETQYF.

This chain uses TRBV27 with TRBJ1-1; D is unclear. Germline V gene sequence: CDR1 MNHEY, CDR2 SMNVEV (reference sequence). Deletions cut 6 bases from V and 5 bases from J, with 10 bases between. This CDR3 contains 12 residues. CDR3 region: CASRGYGTEAFF. The CDR3 DNA is TGTGCCAGCAGGGGTTATGGGACTGAAGCTTTCTTT.

The chain is built from TRBV6-7 and TRBJ1-1; D not resolved. TRBV6-7 is reported as an ORF; its role is uncertain. The CDR3 has 18 residues. V lost 5 bases and J 3 bases, leaving 25 bases between the germline ends. The CDR3 loop is CASSRGLSEVVGYTEAFF. CDR3 in DNA: TGTGCCAGCAGTCGTGGACTATCGGAGGTTGTTGGTTACACTGAAGCTTTCTTT.

The CDR3 coding sequence is TGTGCCAGCAGCGTACTAGCGCGAGACCTCTACGAGCAGTACTTC. Translation: CASSVLARDLYEQYF. J is TRBJ2-7 and V is TRBV7-2; 7 nucleotides line up with TRBD2. The germline V gene encodes CDR1 SGHTA and CDR2 FQGNSA. Germline trimming cut 5 bases from V and 3 bases from J; bases unmatched to any gene: 10. This CDR3 spans 15 amino acids.

The rearrangement uses TRBV30 and TRBJ2-3; unclear D gene. The V gene's germline CDR1 is GTSNPN and CDR2 SVGIG (reference sequence). Trimming took off 3 bases at V and 1 base at J, with 8 bases between the two ends. The length of the CDR3 is 13 residues. CDR3 region: CAWREHGTDTQYF. The CDR3 DNA sequence: TGTGCCTGGAGGGAGCACGGCACAGATACGCAGTATTTT.

The chain employs TRBV12-5 and TRBJ2-3, with 9 bases identical to TRBD1. The CDR3 extends over 20 amino acids. Germline V gene lookup returns CDR1 LGHNT and CDR2 FRNRAP. Trimming at V came to 0 bases and at J to 6 bases, leaving 19 bases not matched to a gene. The CDR3, as DNA: TGTGCTAGTGGTTTGGTACCGGGATCCCAGCGGACAGGGGATGCGGATACGCAGTATTTT. As protein: CASGLVPGSQRTGDADTQYF.

This clone is a singleton in its sample. This chain joins TRBV4-2 and TRBJ2-7; the D gene is possibly TRBD1 (5 bases). Germline CDR1 LGHNA, CDR2 YNFKEQ. Trimming left V 1 base short and J 6 bases short, with 16 bases between. CDR3 length: 15 residues. CDR3 amino acids: CASSQGVGATGEQYF. For the CDR3, the DNA is TGTGCCAGCAGCCAAGGGGTTGGGGCAACTGGCGAGCAGTACTTC.

The chain links TRBV14 to TRBJ2-3; a weak D match, TRBD2 (6 bases). Germline loops: CDR1 SGHDN, CDR2 FVKESK. Trimming removed 3 bases at V and 1 base at J, with 8 bases between. The CDR3 totals 14 residues. CDR3 residues: CASSQRLGTDTQYF. The CDR3 DNA sequence: TGTGCCAGCAGCCAGAGACTAGGCACAGATACGCAGTATTTT.

The chain uses TRBV6-5 and TRBJ2-1, with 11 positions matching TRBD1. CDR1 and CDR2 (germline): MNHEY, SVGAGI. V shed 6 bases, J shed 7 bases, and the junction held 5 bases outside the gene matches. The CDR3 runs 14 residues. The chain's CDR3 is CASRPGQGENEQFF. The CDR3 DNA reads TGTGCCAGCAGACCGGGACAGGGGGAAAATGAGCAGTTCTTC.

V is TRBV9 and J is TRBJ2-5; possible D gene TRBD2, 6 bases. This CDR3 spans 13 amino acids. V lost 3 bases and J 2 bases, leaving 8 bases between the germline ends. Germline CDR1 is SGDLS and CDR2 is YYNGEE. CDR3 DNA sequence: TGTGCCAGCAGCGGGGACTCACAAGAGACCCAGTACTTC. Its translation: CASSGDSQETQYF.

Note on this clone: The same CDR3 arises from other DNA sequences in this sample as well. The chain employs TRBV29-1 and TRBJ1-2, with 9 bases aligning to TRBD1. Germline CDR1 reads SQVTM; CDR2 reads ANQGSEA. CDR3 length: 12 residues. V lost 6 bases to trimming and J lost 2 bases; unmatched junction nucleotides: 1. CDR3 DNA: TGCAGCGTCGGGACAGGGAACTATGGCTACACCTTC. Amino acid sequence: CSVGTGNYGYTF.

Written as DNA, the CDR3 is TGTGCCACCAGCCCTAGACAGGGGGGCTCCTACGAGCAGTACTTC. Its protein product is CATSPRQGGSYEQYF. The chain carries TRBV15 and TRBJ2-7; the match to TRBD1 covers 9 bases. CDR1 is LNHNV and CDR2 is YYDKDF in the germline V gene (reference sequence). This CDR3 has 15 amino acids. The V gene end was trimmed by 5 bases and the J gene end by 0 bases; junction bases not matched to a gene: 5.

V and J are TRBV18 and TRBJ2-7; TRBD1 might be the D (6 bases). The CDR3 is made up of 15 amino acids. Germline V gene lookup returns CDR1 KGHSH and CDR2 LQKENI. Trimming removed 1 base at V and 6 bases at J, with 16 bases between. The CDR3 loop is CASSPLETGIAEQYF. Written as DNA, the CDR3 is TGTGCCAGCTCACCACTTGAGACAGGAATAGCCGAGCAGTACTTC.

The V call is TRBV6-6, the J call TRBJ2-3; D possibly corresponds to TRBD1 (6 bases). The CDR3 runs to 16 residues. Germline V gene lookup returns CDR1 MNHNY and CDR2 SVGAGI (reference sequence). V shed 4 bases and J shed 6 bases, with 20 bases lying between them. The CDR3: CASSSADRLKRDTQYF. The CDR3 nucleotides read TGTGCCAGCAGTTCCGCAGACAGGCTCAAAAGGGATACGCAGTATTTT.

The gene calls are TRBV4-1 and TRBJ1-2; D not resolved. The CDR3 consists of 16 residues. V was cut by 6 bases and J by 7 bases, with 24 bases left in between. Germline V CDR1 and CDR2: MGHRA, YSYEKL. The CDR3 sequence is CASSQPVGRLESGYTF. The CDR3 DNA is TGCGCCAGCAGTCAACCCGTAGGCCGCCTTGAAAGTGGCTACACCTTC.

The chain joins TRBV2 to TRBJ2-1, with a tentative D call TRBD1 (6 bases). Between the trimmed V and J ends, which lost 8 bases and 1 base, there was a span of 9 bases. Germline V gene lookup returns CDR1 SNHLY and CDR2 FYNNEI. CDR3 size: 13 residues. The CDR3 nucleotides read TGTGCCAGCCAACAGGGTTCCTACAATGAGCAGTTCTTC. Translation gives CASQQGSYNEQFF.

The gene calls are TRBV6-4 and TRBJ2-7; D remains ambiguous. CDR3 size: 10 residues. Germline lookup yields CDR1 MRHNA and CDR2 SNTAGT. Trimming removed 1 base at V and 5 bases at J, with 0 bases between. CDR3: CASSDYEQYF. The CDR3 DNA follows: TGTGCCAGCAGTGACTACGAGCAGTACTTC.

The sample holds one count of this clone. The CDR3 sequence is CASIPPPTSPLEQFF. Written as DNA, the CDR3 is TGTGCCAGCATACCCCCCCCGACTAGCCCCCTCGAGCAGTTCTTC. The genes are TRBV6-4 and TRBJ2-1, with 7 nucleotides matching TRBD2. In germline, CDR1 is MRHNA, CDR2 SNTAGT. The length of the CDR3 is 15 residues. V trimming: 7 bases; J trimming: 10 bases; junction bases outside the gene matches: 16.

This rearrangement joins TRBV15 to TRBJ2-5; 9 bases agree with TRBD2. Germline values: CDR1 LNHNV, CDR2 YYDKDF (reference sequence). V was pared by 4 bases and J by 5 bases, with 5 bases of the junction left unmatched. This CDR3 is 14 amino acids long. The CDR3 protein is CATSIRTSAETQYF. CDR3 sequence (DNA): TGTGCCACCAGCATCCGGACTAGCGCGGAGACCCAGTACTTC.

V gene TRBV2 combines with J gene TRBJ1-5, with 9 nucleotides matching TRBD1. The germline gives CDR1 SNHLY, CDR2 FYNNEI. The V gene end was trimmed by 4 bases and the J gene end by 4 bases; junction bases not matched to a gene: 5. This CDR3 has 15 residues. The CDR3: CASSAMGQGNQPQHF. The CDR3 DNA sequence: TGTGCCAGCAGTGCAATGGGACAGGGAAATCAGCCCCAGCATTTT.

A remark on this clone: Other DNA sequences in this sample translate to the same CDR3. The V call is TRBV7-3, the J call TRBJ1-1; no definite D call. Per the germline V gene, CDR1 is SGHTA and CDR2 is FQGTGA. This CDR3 is built from 13 residues. The ends were cut back, 2 bases at V and 2 bases at J, with 6 bases in the middle. The CDR3 reads CASSLSVNTEAFF. CDR3 coding DNA: TGTGCCAGCAGCTTATCAGTTAACACTGAAGCTTTCTTT.

J is TRBJ2-3 and V is TRBV27, with D possibly matching TRBD2 (6 bases). This CDR3 contains 15 residues. Germline loops: CDR1 MNHEY, CDR2 SMNVEV (reference sequence). Trimming pared 0 bases from V and 6 bases from J, leaving 13 bases between. CDR3 bases: TGTGCCAGCAGTTTATCTCCGGGAGAGTTGGATACGCAGTATTTT. This gives the protein CASSLSPGELDTQYF.

This chain joins TRBV10-2 and TRBJ2-7, with TRBD2 identical over 11 bases. The germline V gene encodes CDR1 WSHSY and CDR2 SAAADI. With V trimmed by 1 base and J by 0 bases, 2 bases remained unmatched. CDR3 length: 16 residues. CDR3 bases: TGCGCCAGCAGTGAGTATACTAGCGGGAGCTCCTACGAGCAGTACTTC. Translated: CASSEYTSGSSYEQYF.

V is TRBV7-2 and J is TRBJ2-7, with D perhaps matching TRBD2 (6 bases). The CDR3 spans 12 residues. The V end lost 4 bases, the J end lost 9 bases, and 13 bases lay between the germline ends. The V gene's germline CDR1 is SGHTA and CDR2 FQGNSA. The DNA for the CDR3 is TGTGCCAGCAGCTCAACTAGCAACGGGCAGTACTTC. This encodes CASSSTSNGQYF.

The rearrangement uses TRBV5-8 and TRBJ2-1; the D gene is possibly TRBD2 (5 bases). With 0 bases removed from V and 6 bases from J, the gap between germline ends came to 16 bases. This CDR3 region has 16 residues. Germline lookup yields CDR1 SGHTS and CDR2 YDEGEE. CDR3 coding DNA: TGTGCCAGCAGCTTGGCCTTGACGGGGAGACGCAATGAGCAGTTCTTC. Protein: CASSLALTGRRNEQFF. Combining the CDR3 with reference TRBV5-8 and TRBJ2-1 gives the whole variable domain EAGVTQSPTHLIKTRGQQATLRCSPISGHTSVYWYQQALGLGLQFLLWYDEGEERNRGNFPPRFSGRQFPNYSSELNVNALELEDSALYLCASSLALTGRRNEQFFGPGTRLTVL.

This clone showed up just a few times. The CDR3 nucleotides are TGTGCCAGCAGTTACAAGGCGGGAAACTATGGCTACACCTTC. Translation: CASSYKAGNYGYTF. The chain has TRBV6-5 and TRBJ1-2, with D uncertain. V lost 2 bases, J lost 2 bases, and 9 bases lay in between. This CDR3 is 14 amino acids long. Germline V gives CDR1 MNHEY, CDR2 SVGAGI.

In this sample, this clone turned up a few times. This sequence joins TRBV5-4 and TRBJ1-2; no reliable D call. The CDR3 covers 14 residues. The germline V and J ends were trimmed by 2 bases and 4 bases, with 12 bases remaining between them. Germline V gene sequence: CDR1 SGHNT, CDR2 YYREEE (reference sequence). The CDR3 coding sequence is TGTGCCAGCAGCTTCGGCCTGGTAATCTATGGCTACACCTTC. Translating it yields CASSFGLVIYGYTF.

The J gene is TRBJ2-1, the V gene TRBV6-5; D not certain. CDR1 is MNHEY, CDR2 SVGAGI, per germline. CDR3 length: 13 amino acids. Trimming left V 6 bases short and J 0 bases short, with 6 bases between. As DNA, the CDR3 is TGTGCCAGCAGGACGAGCTCCTACAATGAGCAGTTCTTC. This codes for CASRTSSYNEQFF.